Below are 30 T cell receptor beta chains sequenced from a single sample in a study of cytotoxic CD8 clonotypes in ibrutinib-treated CLL. Profiled with immunoSEQ multiplex PCR; TCRdb holds only in-frame clones, not every one. The data show tens of thousands of clones, around 70% seen once. The sequencing here drew on PBMCs, taken before ibrutinib treatment. These receptors came from a human donor with chronic lymphocytic leukemia.

The rearrangement uses TRBV4-1 and TRBJ2-5; TRBD1 is a possible D gene (6 bases). Germline CDR1 reads MGHRA; CDR2 reads YSYEKL. The CDR3 extends over 15 amino acids. Trimming left V 0 bases short and J 7 bases short, with 15 bases between. CDR3 sequence (DNA): TGCGCCAGCAGCCAAGACCGACAGGTGACAGGGACCCAGTACTTC. It yields the protein CASSQDRQVTGTQYF.

This chain connects TRBV5-1 to TRBJ2-3, with D perhaps TRBD1 or TRBD2 (5 bases each). In germline, CDR1 is SGHRS, CDR2 YFSETQ. The CDR3 length is 15 residues. The V end was cut by 6 bases, the J end by 1 base, with 15 bases between. The CDR3, as DNA: TGCGCCAGCACCCTGACCGGGGACGGCACAGATACGCAGTATTTT. Its protein product is CASTLTGDGTDTQYF.

The chain is built from TRBV11-1 and TRBJ1-2; D is possibly TRBD1 (6 bases). This CDR3 has 14 amino acids. V lost 6 bases and J lost 4, with 15 bases in between. Germline V CDR1 and CDR2: SGHAT, FQDESV (reference sequence). CDR3 DNA: TGTGCCAGCAGAAAGGGACAAGGGCCCTATGGCTACACCTTC. Protein product: CASRKGQGPYGYTF.

This clone came up once. An end of the junction does not agree with germline; a read error may underlie this. J is TRBJ2-1 and V is TRBV7-9; D remains ambiguous. Germline V gene data show CDR1 as SEHNR and CDR2 as FQNEAQ (reference sequence). This CDR3 spans 17 amino acids. CDR3 sequence: CASSQEYTRSSYNEQFF. The CDR3 nucleotides read TGCGCCAGCAGCCAAGAGTATACCCGGAGCTCCTACAATGAGCAGTTCTTC.

The chain carries TRBV19 and TRBJ2-7; no definite D call. The CDR3 is 14 amino acids. Germline-derived CDR1 and CDR2 are LNHDA and SQIVND (reference sequence). V was shortened by 7 bases and J by 2 bases, with 15 bases between the two germline ends. The CDR3: CASTPSIPPYEQYF. For the CDR3, the DNA is TGTGCCAGTACCCCTTCCATTCCCCCCTACGAGCAGTACTTC. Looking up the rest from reference TRBV19 and TRBJ2-7 gives the full variable domain: DGGITQSPKYLFRKEGQNVTLSCEQNLNHDAMYWYRQDPGQGLRLIYYSQIVNDFQKGDIAEGYSVSREKKESFPLTVTSAQKNPTAFYLCASTPSIPPYEQYFGPGTRLTVT.

The chain joins TRBV5-1 to TRBJ2-7; tentatively, D is TRBD1 (5 bases). The CDR3 runs 17 residues. Germline V gene sequence: CDR1 SGHRS, CDR2 YFSETQ. The V end lost 1 base, the J end lost 5 bases, and 22 bases lay between the germline ends. The CDR3 DNA follows: TGCGCCAGCAGCTTGTTCTCTTTAGGGTCCAGGGCGAACGAGCAGTACTTC. It encodes CASSLFSLGSRANEQYF.

The chain employs TRBV6-5 and TRBJ2-7, with TRBD1 identical over 9 bases. Looked up from germline, CDR1 is MNHEY and CDR2 is SVGAGI. The CDR3 is 16 amino acids. V lost 2 bases and J lost 4; bases outside the gene matches: 9. CDR3 region: CASSYMGQGVGYEQYF. The CDR3 DNA reads as TGTGCCAGCAGTTACATGGGACAGGGCGTGGGGTACGAGCAGTACTTC.

Comment on this clone: The same CDR3 arises from other DNA sequences in this sample as well. The CDR3 nucleotides are TGCAGTGCTAGAGACAGCTATGGCTACACCTTC. Amino acid sequence: CSARDSYGYTF. The V call is TRBV20-1, the J call TRBJ1-2; D is unresolved. This CDR3 region has 11 residues. With 0 bases removed from V and 4 bases from J, the gap between germline ends came to 3 bases. Germline-derived CDR1 and CDR2 are DFQATT and SNEGSKA (reference sequence).

V and J are TRBV6-5 and TRBJ2-2; unclear D gene. V was pared by 2 bases and J by 6 bases, with 4 bases between. Per the germline V gene, CDR1 is MNHEY and CDR2 is SVGAGI. The CDR3 length is 12 residues. As DNA, the CDR3 is TGTGCCAGCAGTTACCTGCCCGGGGAGCTGTTTTTT. Translation: CASSYLPGELFF.

A few counts support this clone. The chain carries TRBV7-2 and TRBJ1-1; D gene unclear. The germline CDR1 and CDR2 sequences are SGHTA and FQGNSA. CDR3 length: 14 amino acids. Trimming stripped 5 bases from V and 3 bases from J, with 13 bases between. The CDR3 here is CASSTAQAHTEAFF. The CDR3 DNA follows: TGTGCCAGCAGCACAGCACAAGCCCACACTGAAGCTTTCTTT.

The chain has TRBV7-2 and TRBJ1-5; D remains unclear. The CDR3 runs to 14 residues. The germline V gene encodes CDR1 SGHTA and CDR2 FQGNSA. Trimming stripped 2 bases from V and 5 bases from J, with 10 bases between. The CDR3 sequence: CASSLRTADQPQHF. In nucleotides, the CDR3 is TGTGCCAGCAGCTTACGAACAGCAGATCAGCCCCAGCATTTT.

The V call is TRBV7-8, the J call TRBJ2-1; possible D gene TRBD1, 7 bases. The germline V gene has CDR1 SGHVS and CDR2 FQNEAQ. V was shortened by 8 bases and J by 2 bases, with 16 bases between the two germline ends. This CDR3 spans 15 amino acids. The CDR3 reads CASGGGRGPYNEQFF. The CDR3 nucleotides are TGTGCCAGCGGAGGGGGCAGGGGCCCCTACAATGAGCAGTTCTTC.

This clone was seen only a few times. This sequence joins TRBV18 and TRBJ2-7, with D perhaps being TRBD1 or TRBD2 (5 bases each). CDR1 is KGHSH and CDR2 is LQKENI in the germline V gene. This CDR3 comprises 15 residues. Trimming pared 3 bases from V and 4 bases from J, leaving 16 bases between. Written as DNA, the CDR3 is TGTGCCAGCTCACCTTTTGGGGGTGAGTCGTACGAGCAGTACTTC. It codes for CASSPFGGESYEQYF.

The chain links TRBV6-4 to TRBJ1-1; TRBD1 might be the D (5 bases). This CDR3 has 13 residues. V was pared by 2 bases and J by 4 bases, with 8 bases between. Per the germline V gene, CDR1 is MRHNA and CDR2 is SNTAGT. For the CDR3, the DNA is TGTGCCAGCAGTGACAGGCAGGGCACTGAAGCTTTCTTT. Its translation: CASSDRQGTEAFF.

This clone has only a few counts. The chain is built from TRBV6-1 and TRBJ2-7; maybe TRBD2 (6 bases). The CDR3 is 16 amino acids. V gave up 3 bases and J gave up 0 bases, with 15 bases separating them. CDR1 and CDR2 from the germline V gene are MNHNS and SASEGT. The CDR3 DNA reads TGTGCCAGCAGTGATAGTAGGGACTGGAGCTCCTACGAGCAGTACTTC. Protein product: CASSDSRDWSSYEQYF.

The V call is TRBV28, the J call TRBJ2-3, with TRBD1 matching over 7 bases. V gave up 7 bases and J gave up 7 bases; unmatched junction bases: 5. This CDR3 spans 12 amino acids. CDR1 and CDR2 (germline): MDHEN, SYDVKM. The chain's CDR3 is CASTPGQYTQYF. The CDR3 nucleotides are TGTGCCAGCACCCCGGGACAGTATACGCAGTATTTT.

The CDR3 DNA reads TGTGCCAGCAGCTTCCGGGACTTTGAGTACAATGAGCAGTTCTTC. Translating gives CASSFRDFEYNEQFF. The rearrangement joins TRBV5-6 to TRBJ2-1, with a tentative D call TRBD2 (6 bases). Germline assignment: CDR1 SGHDT and CDR2 YYEEEE. The CDR3 is 15 residues long. With 2 bases removed from V and 4 bases from J, the gap between germline ends came to 13 bases.

The gene calls are TRBV9 and TRBJ2-5; no definite D call. The CDR3 spans 14 residues. Germline values: CDR1 SGDLS, CDR2 YYNGEE. The ends were cut back, 1 base at V and 0 bases at J, with 7 bases in the middle. The CDR3: CASSVMGNQETQYF. In DNA, the CDR3 is TGTGCCAGCAGCGTAATGGGGAACCAAGAGACCCAGTACTTC.

The chain combines TRBV6-1 with TRBJ1-4; 9 positions match TRBD1. After removal of 7 bases from V and 3 bases from J, the junction contained 3 bases not matched to a gene. Germline V gene data show CDR1 as MNHNS and CDR2 as SASEGT. This CDR3 is 14 amino acids long. CDR3 loop: CASKTGGANEKLFF. CDR3 nucleotide sequence: TGTGCCAGCAAGACAGGGGGGGCTAATGAAAAACTGTTTTTT.

The chain uses TRBV25-1 and TRBJ2-1, with D maybe TRBD1 (6 bases). Germline CDR1 MGHDK, CDR2 SYGVNS. The V and J ends lost 4 bases and 6 bases respectively, with 16 bases between them. This CDR3 has 15 amino acids. The chain's CDR3 is CASSARTVVRNEQFF. The CDR3, as DNA: TGTGCCAGCAGTGCAAGGACAGTTGTTCGCAATGAGCAGTTCTTC. Combining the CDR3 with reference TRBV25-1 and TRBJ2-1 gives the whole variable domain EADIYQTPRYLVIGTGKKITLECSQTMGHDKMYWYQQDPGMELHLIHYSYGVNSTEKGDLSSESTVSRIRTEHFPLTLESARPSHTSQYLCASSARTVVRNEQFFGPGTRLTVL.

This clone was recorded once. The chain combines TRBV29-1 with TRBJ2-5, with D unresolved. With 7 bases removed from V and 2 bases from J, the gap between germline ends came to 17 bases. This CDR3 region has 14 residues. Germline CDR1 SQVTM, CDR2 ANQGSEA. The CDR3 is CSGRPSAAQETQYF. CDR3 in DNA: TGCAGCGGCCGTCCATCCGCGGCACAAGAGACCCAGTACTTC.

V usage is TRBV5-1 and J usage is TRBJ2-7, with 12 nucleotides matching TRBD2. This CDR3 is built from 14 residues. V gave up 4 bases and J gave up 5 bases; unmatched junction bases: 4. Germline CDR1 SGHRS, CDR2 YFSETQ. The CDR3 loop is CASSAGLAGNEQYF. The DNA for the CDR3 is TGCGCCAGCAGCGCGGGACTAGCGGGTAACGAGCAGTACTTC.

This clone was seen once. The genes are TRBV19 and TRBJ2-5; possibly TRBD1 or TRBD2 for D (7 bases each). The CDR3 has 17 residues. Between the trimmed V and J ends, which lost 8 bases and 4 bases, there was a span of 26 bases. Germline V lookup: CDR1 LNHDA, CDR2 SQIVND (reference sequence). CDR3 region: CASAPRRQGPGGETQYF. DNA for the CDR3: TGTGCCAGTGCCCCTCGTCGACAGGGACCGGGGGGAGAGACCCAGTACTTC. The full variable domain, its missing parts supplied by reference TRBV19 and TRBJ2-5, is DGGITQSPKYLFRKEGQNVTLSCEQNLNHDAMYWYRQDPGQGLRLIYYSQIVNDFQKGDIAEGYSVSREKKESFPLTVTSAQKNPTAFYLCASAPRRQGPGGETQYFGPGTRLLVL.

The genes are TRBV4-1 and TRBJ1-4, with a possible D match to TRBD1 (5 bases). The V gene's germline CDR1 is MGHRA and CDR2 YSYEKL. V dropped 4 bases and J dropped 2 bases, with 14 bases sitting between them. This CDR3 has 16 residues. CDR3 sequence reads: CASSPILRQTNEKLFF. The CDR3 DNA follows: TGCGCCAGCAGCCCTATTTTACGACAGACTAATGAAAAACTGTTTTTT.

The rearrangement uses TRBV5-8 and TRBJ2-1, with 10 bases lining up with TRBD1. The germline gives CDR1 SGHTS, CDR2 YDEGEE. V lost 2 bases to trimming and J lost 6 bases; unmatched junction nucleotides: 5. The CDR3 consists of 15 residues. CDR3 sequence (DNA): TGTGCCAGCAGCTTTGACGGGACAGGGGTCAATGAGCAGTTCTTC. Amino acid sequence: CASSFDGTGVNEQFF.

The chain combines TRBV4-3 with TRBJ2-5; either TRBD1 or TRBD2 may fit D (5 bases each). The CDR3 length is 16 residues. From germline, CDR1 is LGHNA and CDR2 YSLEER. Trimming stripped 1 base from V and 4 bases from J, with 16 bases between. The CDR3 loop reads CASSQVWGPGTETQYF. For the CDR3, the DNA is TGCGCCAGCAGCCAAGTTTGGGGACCAGGGACAGAGACCCAGTACTTC.

V is TRBV9 and J is TRBJ2-3; no clear D. The CDR3 runs 14 residues. Looked up from germline, CDR1 is SGDLS and CDR2 is YYNGEE. The V and J ends lost 4 bases and 2 bases respectively, with 11 bases between them. CDR3 protein: CASSHGPFTDTQYF. As DNA, the CDR3 is TGTGCCAGCAGCCATGGACCTTTCACAGATACGCAGTATTTT. Complete variable domain (other parts from reference TRBV9 and TRBJ2-3): DSGVTQTPKHLITATGQRVTLRCSPRSGDLSVYWYQQSLDQGLQFLIQYYNGEERAKGNILERFSAQQFPDLHSELNLSSLELGDSALYFCASSHGPFTDTQYFGPGTRLTVL.

The chain joins TRBV4-1 to TRBJ1-4, with 7 bases matching TRBD1. The ends lost 4 bases at V and 8 bases at J; junction bases unmatched: 13. Germline CDR1 and CDR2: MGHRA and YSYEKL. The CDR3 runs to 16 residues. CDR3 sequence reads: CASSRGGRGVQEKLFF. CDR3 bases: TGCGCCAGCAGCCGAGGGGGCCGGGGTGTCCAAGAAAAACTGTTTTTT.

This clone was picked up a small number of times. The chain couples TRBV29-1 to TRBJ2-7, with 7 bases aligning to TRBD2. Per germline, CDR1 SQVTM and CDR2 ANQGSEA. With 6 bases clipped from V and 2 bases from J, the junction kept 7 bases outside the gene matches. The CDR3 runs to 13 residues. CDR3 DNA sequence: TGCAGCGTGGCGGTGGGGGGGGCCTACGAGCAGTACTTC. Translating it yields CSVAVGGAYEQYF.

The chain couples TRBV5-6 to TRBJ1-5, with D maybe TRBD1 (5 bases). Deletions cut 2 bases from V and 7 bases from J, with 10 bases between. CDR1 SGHDT and CDR2 YYEEEE come from the germline V gene. The CDR3 extends over 13 amino acids. The CDR3 here is CASSFGTLQPQHF. Here the CDR3 DNA reads TGTGCCAGCAGCTTCGGGACTCTACAGCCCCAGCATTTT.